What follows is one T cell receptor beta chain and its context. This entry is derived from a study of control samples from healthy donors and cancer patients. The CDR3 length is 13 residues. Sequencing was performed with immunoSEQ multiplex PCR; in TCRdb, only in-frame clones are kept and a portion is missing. The top ten hold more than 10% of the sample, which has 250,000 to 300,000 clones, almost 85% seen once. The chain joins TRBV21-1 to TRBJ2-5; TRBD1 is the table's D call and was not checked against the DNA. TRBV21-1 is a pseudogene. This receptor was obtained from a woman aged 60-70 years with lung cancer. The sequenced material came from PBMCs. The CDR3 region is CASARTGQETQYF. For the CDR3, the DNA is TGTGCCAGCGCGCGGACAGGCCAAGAGACCCAGTACTTC.